This paragraph covers one TCR beta chain sequence. The record originates from a study of shared clonotypes between healthy human individuals. The germline gives CDR1 GTSNPN, CDR2 SVGIG (reference sequence). Between the trimmed V and J ends, which lost 1 base and 10 bases, there was a span of 10 bases. The CDR3 length is 11 residues. The repertoire was sequenced with immunoSEQ multiplex PCR; TCRdb's copy has only in-frame clones and lacks some. The sample shows hundreds of thousands of clones, roughly 79% of them seen only once. The material sequenced was PBMCs. This sequence originates from a woman in her 40s in good health. Some clones in this sample may be carry-over from other donors' samples. The chain links TRBV30 to TRBJ1-1, with a possible D match to TRBD1 (5 bases). Written as DNA, the CDR3 is TGTGCCTGGAGTGCCCCGGGACCAGCTTTCTTT. It is translated as CAWSAPGPAFF.